This TCR beta chain was sequenced in a study of shared clonotypes between healthy human individuals. Generated by immunoSEQ multiplex PCR, the TCRdb table keeps only in-frame clones and is missing some. The data hold around 100,000 clones, with about 72% observed a single time. The CDR3 spans 15 residues. This clone was recorded many times. The receptor's source is a woman aged 25 to 39 in good health. The sequenced sample consisted of memory CD8+ T cells sorted from blood. Regarding subset: CD45RO+ cells pooled with CCR7-negative TemRA cells. V gene TRBV21-1 combines with J gene TRBJ2-1; the table's D gene call, TRBD2, was not cross checked with the DNA. TRBV21-1 is assigned pseudogene status. This chain's CDR3 is CAATGGAGPYNEQFF. The CDR3 region has the DNA TGTGCCGCCACCGGCGGAGCGGGACCCTACAATGAGCAGTTCTTC.